The rows below give T cell receptor beta chains drawn from one sample of a study of PD-1 blockade in mismatch repair-deficient tumors. This table comes from immunoSEQ multiplex PCR, and its TCRdb copy is limited to in-frame clones, with some not included. The sample shows about 22,000 clones, roughly four fifths of them seen only once. The starting material was peripheral blood, obtained 2 weeks after starting pembrolizumab. The source of these receptors is an adult with mismatch repair-deficient cancer. The CDR3 runs from the conserved cysteine through the conserved F or W. Each record gives: V gene, CDR3 length, J gene, D gene, clone size, CDR3 DNA, CDR3 protein. D genes are given only for firm matches. The size of a clone is reported for some rows only, either as once, few or many, or as a class for expanded clones.

TRBV27	14	TRBJ2-1	TRBD1	-	TGTGCCAGCAGTCCTGAACAGGGGCAGGGTGAGCAGTTCTTC	CASSPEQGQGEQFF
TRBV7-9	12	TRBJ2-5	-	-	TGTGCCAGCAGCTTCGACCAAGAGACCCAGTACTTC	CASSFDQETQYF
TRBV5-6	15	TRBJ1-1	TRBD1	once	TGTGCCAGCAGCTTTCGACAGGGGAGGGGTACTGAAGCTTTCTTT	CASSFRQGRGTEAFF
TRBV11-2	15	TRBJ2-2	TRBD2	-	TGTGCCAGCAGCCAGCGGCTAGCGGGATCCGGGGAGCTGTTTTTT	CASSQRLAGSGELFF
TRBV5-8	14	TRBJ2-7	TRBD1	-	TGTGCCAGCAGCTTGGGACAGGGGCTCTACGAGCAGTACTTC	CASSLGQGLYEQYF
TRBV19	15	TRBJ1-3	-	-	TGTGCCAGTAGTATCGGTGAAAGCTCTGGAAACACCATATATTTT	CASSIGESSGNTIYF
TRBV27	13	TRBJ2-7	-	-	TGTGCCAGCAGTTGGCGGGCCGCCTACGAGCAGTACTTC	CASSWRAAYEQYF
TRBV5-1	15	TRBJ2-5	TRBD1	-	TGCGCCAGCAGCTTGCCCGGGACAGGAGAAGAGACCCAGTACTTC	CASSLPGTGEETQYF
TRBV19	14	TRBJ2-3	-	-	TGTGCCAGTACGATGGGACCCAGCACAGATACGCAGTATTTT	CASTMGPSTDTQYF
TRBV9	14	TRBJ2-1	-	-	TGTGCCAGCAGCGTACCAGGGGCGGGCAATGAGCAGTTCTTC	CASSVPGAGNEQFF
TRBV4-2	16	TRBJ2-7	TRBD2	-	TGTGCCAGCAGCCAGACGTCTAGCGGGATGAACAACGAGCAGTACTTC	CASSQTSSGMNNEQYF
TRBV6-5	14	TRBJ1-2	-	-	TGTGCCAGCAGTTACTCGGTGCTTAACTATGGCTACACCTTC	CASSYSVLNYGYTF
TRBV6-1	15	TRBJ1-5	TRBD1	-	TGTGCCAGCAATAGAGGAGGACAGGGTGATCAGCCCCAGCATTTT	CASNRGGQGDQPQHF
TRBV28	14	TRBJ1-5	-	-	TGTGCCAGCAAAATACAGGGTCACCAACAGCCCCAGCATTTT	CASKIQGHQQPQHF
TRBV5-5	15	TRBJ2-3	-	-	TGTGCCAGCAGCTTTTTTGGCGGACCCACAGATACGCAGTATTTT	CASSFFGGPTDTQYF
TRBV5-8	13	TRBJ2-7	-	-	TGTGCCAGCAGCTTCTCCGTCCGGTACGAGCAGTACTTC	CASSFSVRYEQYF
TRBV7-6	14	TRBJ1-1	-	-	TGTGCCAGCAGCCAAGGGGGGAAGAACACTGAAGCTTTCTTT	CASSQGGKNTEAFF
TRBV6-5	14	TRBJ2-7	TRBD1	-	TGTGCCAGCAGTTACCCGACAGGGGGTGGCGAGCAGTACTTC	CASSYPTGGGEQYF
TRBV7-9	15	TRBJ1-1	TRBD1	-	TGTGCCAGCAGCTTTCAGGGGGAACCCCTTACGGAAGCTTTCTTT	CASSFQGEPLTEAFF
TRBV6-5	13	TRBJ2-1	-	-	TGTGCCAGCACCCGTTCGGAGTACAATGAGCAGTTCTTC	CASTRSEYNEQFF
TRBV7-9	16	TRBJ2-7	TRBD2	-	TGTGCCAGCAGCAAGGGACTAGCGGGAGGGAGCGGCGAGCAGTACTTC	CASSKGLAGGSGEQYF
TRBV28	15	TRBJ2-3	-	-	TGTGCCAGCAGTGACCCTAGGGGGGGCACAGATACGCAGTATTTT	CASSDPRGGTDTQYF
TRBV19	20	TRBJ2-3	TRBD2	-	TGTGCCAGTAGTATAAACAGGGGACTAGCGGGAGTGGTTAGCACAGATACGCAGTATTTT	CASSINRGLAGVVSTDTQYF
TRBV4-1	19	TRBJ2-1	-	-	TGCGCCAGCAGCCAAGTGGGGCTGAAGGGGGGAGATCGTTATAATGAGCAGTTCTTC	CASSQVGLKGGDRYNEQFF
TRBV5-1	15	TRBJ2-1	TRBD2	few	TGCGCCAGCAGCTTCACTAGCGAAGCCTACAATGAGCAGTTCTTC	CASSFTSEAYNEQFF
TRBV18	14	TRBJ2-1	TRBD2	few	TGTGCCAGCTCACCACCGGGACTAGGCAATGAGCAGTTCTTC	CASSPPGLGNEQFF
TRBV19	17	TRBJ2-4	-	-	TGTGCCAGTAGTATAGTTGGGATAGGCGCTGCCAAAAACATTCAGTACTTC	CASSIVGIGAAKNIQYF
TRBV5-6	15	TRBJ2-7	-	-	TGTGCCAGCAGCTTGCTTGCCAGGGTAAACTACGAGCAGTACTTC	CASSLLARVNYEQYF
TRBV4-1	14	TRBJ2-3	-	-	TGCGCCAGCAGCCAAGAAGGTACAAGCGATACGCAGTATTTT	CASSQEGTSDTQYF
TRBV6-5	15	TRBJ2-2	-	-	TGTGCCAGCAGTTACCTGGGGACCTCCACCGGGGAGCTGTTTTTT	CASSYLGTSTGELFF
TRBV29-1	14	TRBJ2-7	TRBD1	-	TGCAGCGTTCCAGCGGGACAGGGGGTGGTGGAGCAGTACTTC	CSVPAGQGVVEQYF
TRBV19	15	TRBJ2-1	-	-	TGTGCCAGTAGTAACAAGAATGGGTCCTACAATGAGCAGTTCTTC	CASSNKNGSYNEQFF
TRBV6-4	15	TRBJ1-5	-	once	TGTGCCAGCAGTCCGCTGGGACACTTCAATCAGCCCCAGCATTTT	CASSPLGHFNQPQHF
TRBV30	15	TRBJ2-4	-	-	TGTGCCTGGAGTGTAATTGTCAGGCTCAAAAACATTCAGTACTTC	CAWSVIVRLKNIQYF
TRBV11-3	11	TRBJ1-1	-	-	TGTGCCAGCAACCAGGGTGGAGAAGCTTTCTTT	CASNQGGEAFF
TRBV9	15	TRBJ1-2	-	few	TGTGCCAGCAGCGTAGACCCCACCCCTAACTATGGCTACACCTTC	CASSVDPTPNYGYTF
TRBV6-1	15	TRBJ2-6	-	-	TGTGCCAGCAGGACTTCCAGCTCTGGGGCCAACGTCCTGACTTTC	CASRTSSSGANVLTF
TRBV29-1	12	TRBJ2-5	TRBD1	-	TGCAGCGTCCTACAGGGGGCCGAGACCCAGTACTTC	CSVLQGAETQYF
TRBV28	13	TRBJ2-3	-	-	TGTGCCAGCAGCGCACCAAGCCCAGATACGCAGTATTTT	CASSAPSPDTQYF
TRBV5-4	14	TRBJ1-1	-	-	TGTGCCAGCAGTCCCGGGTCCGTGAACACTGAAGCTTTCTTT	CASSPGSVNTEAFF